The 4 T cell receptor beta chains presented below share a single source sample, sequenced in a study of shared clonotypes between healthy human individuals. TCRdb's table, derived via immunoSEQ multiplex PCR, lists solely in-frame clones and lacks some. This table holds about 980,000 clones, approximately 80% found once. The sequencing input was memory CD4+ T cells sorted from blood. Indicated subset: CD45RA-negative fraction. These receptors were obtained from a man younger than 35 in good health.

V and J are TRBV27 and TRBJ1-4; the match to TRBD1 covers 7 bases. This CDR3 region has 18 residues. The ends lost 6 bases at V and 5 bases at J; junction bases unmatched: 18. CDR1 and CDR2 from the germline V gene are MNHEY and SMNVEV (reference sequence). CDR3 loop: CASRTFIRDSKANEKLFF. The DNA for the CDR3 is TGTGCCAGCAGAACCTTCATCCGGGACAGTAAAGCGAATGAAAAACTGTTTTTT.

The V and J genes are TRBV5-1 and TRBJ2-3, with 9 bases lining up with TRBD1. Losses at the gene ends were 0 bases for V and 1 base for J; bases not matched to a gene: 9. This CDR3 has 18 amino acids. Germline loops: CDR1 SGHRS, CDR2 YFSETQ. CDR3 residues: CASSLDLYRGQGTDTQYF. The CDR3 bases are TGCGCCAGCAGCTTGGACCTCTACAGGGGGCAAGGCACAGATACGCAGTATTTT.

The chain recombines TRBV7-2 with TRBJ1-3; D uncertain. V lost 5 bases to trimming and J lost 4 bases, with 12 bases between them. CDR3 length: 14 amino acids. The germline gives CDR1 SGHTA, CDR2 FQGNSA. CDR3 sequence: CASSRSVLGNTIYF. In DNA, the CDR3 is TGTGCCAGCAGCCGCTCGGTATTAGGAAACACCATATATTTT.

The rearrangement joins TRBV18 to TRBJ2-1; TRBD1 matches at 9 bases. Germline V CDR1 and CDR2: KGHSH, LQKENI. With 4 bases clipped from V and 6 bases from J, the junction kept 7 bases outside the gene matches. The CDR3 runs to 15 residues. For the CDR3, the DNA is TGTGCCAGCTCACAGGGGACAGGGTTAATCAATGAGCAGTTCTTC. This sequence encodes CASSQGTGLINEQFF. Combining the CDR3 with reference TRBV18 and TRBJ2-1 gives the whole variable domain NAGVMQNPRHLVRRRGQEARLRCSPMKGHSHVYWYRQLPEEGLKFMVYLQKENIIDESGMPKERFSAEFPKEGPSILRIQQVVRGDSAAYFCASSQGTGLINEQFFGPGTRLTVL.